This passage covers 25 T cell receptor beta chains from one sample sequenced in a study of T cells in women clearing cervical HPV infection. The protocol was immunoSEQ multiplex PCR, while the TCRdb copy is restricted to in-frame clones and leaves out a portion. The ten top clones account for 35% to 45%, within a sample of around 46,000 clones. Sample: blood buffy coat. These receptors all stem from a woman aged 18 to 75 with a cervical HPV16 infection that either progressed to CIN3+ or cleared (not recorded which).

Regarding this clone: The read ends 3 residues before the CDR3 terminus; that terminus is restored from the germline J gene. The chain recombines TRBV18 with TRBJ2-3; no clear D gene. From germline, CDR1 is KGHSH and CDR2 LQKENI. The length of the CDR3 is 15 residues. CDR3 bases read: TGTGCCAGCTCACCACCCCCAGGAATCAATCAGCCG. Translating it yields CASSPPPGINQP. The full CDR3 protein is CASSPPPGINQPQYF.

A word on this clone: The read ends 3 residues before the CDR3 terminus; that terminus is restored from the germline J gene. V usage is TRBV7-3 and J usage is TRBJ2-1; 10 nucleotides align to TRBD1. Germline V gene data show CDR1 as SGHTA and CDR2 as FQGTGA. The CDR3 has 14 amino acids. The V gene end was trimmed by 5 bases and the J gene end by 5 bases; junction bases not matched to a gene: 3. CDR3 DNA (partial): TGTGCCAGCAGCGACAGGGGGCAGGACAATGAG. Amino acid sequence: CASSDRGQDNE. The whole CDR3 reads CASSDRGQDNEQFF.

Details on this clone: The read stops 3 residues short of the end of the CDR3; the missing end is completed from the germline J gene. The chain combines TRBV18 with TRBJ2-3, with D unclear. The CDR3 extends over 13 amino acids. The germline V gene encodes CDR1 KGHSH and CDR2 LQKENI. This CDR3 reads CASSAGTQETQYF. Incomplete CDR3 DNA: TGTGCCAGCTCGGCAGGAACTCAAGAGACG.

This CDR3 reads CAWSPGGRRAFF. CDR3 bases read: TGTGCCTGGAGCCCGGGGGGGCGTAGA. The gene calls are TRBV30 and TRBJ1-1, with D perhaps TRBD1 (6 bases). The CDR3 extends 3 residues past the end of the read, so its final part is completed from the germline J gene. Per germline, CDR1 GTSNPN and CDR2 SVGIG (reference sequence). This CDR3 region has 12 residues.

A word on this clone: The read comes to an end 3 residues before the CDR3 does, leaving the germline J gene to fill in the end. V is TRBV7-8 and J is TRBJ2-2; tentatively, D is TRBD2 (5 bases). From germline, CDR1 is SGHVS and CDR2 FQNEAQ. The germline V and J ends were trimmed by 8 bases and 4 bases, with 11 bases remaining between them. This CDR3 is 13 amino acids long. CDR3 bases read: TGTGCCAGCTGGATCGGGGTCACCGGGGAG. This translates into CASWIGVTGE. The whole CDR3 protein reads CASWIGVTGELFF.

A note on this clone: The observed sequence ends 3 residues before the CDR3 terminus, with the missing tail filled in from the germline J gene. V is TRBV29-1 and J is TRBJ2-2; D unclear. Germline values: CDR1 SQVTM, CDR2 ANQGSEA. The CDR3 runs to 13 residues. Incomplete CDR3 DNA: TGCAGCGTTGAGAAGGCAGTAAATGAAAAG. Amino acids: CSVEKAVNEK. The CDR3 as a whole reads CSVEKAVNEKLFF.

Comments on this clone: The CDR3 extends 3 residues past the end of the read, so its final part is completed from the germline J gene. The chain couples TRBV30 to TRBJ2-7; the D gene is possibly TRBD2 (7 bases). CDR3 length: 14 amino acids. V shed 5 bases and J shed 2 bases, with 16 bases lying between them. Germline CDR1 and CDR2: GTSNPN and SVGIG (reference sequence). CDR3 DNA, as far as it was read: TGTGCCTGGCGACTAGGGGGGGGGCCCTACGAG. Amino acid sequence: CAWRLGGGPYE. The CDR3 reads in full as CAWRLGGGPYEQYF.

Comment on this clone: The sequence runs out 3 residues before the end of the CDR3; the remainder is reconstructed from the germline J gene. The chain employs TRBV5-1 and TRBJ2-7, with D perhaps TRBD2 (6 bases). The CDR3 contains 15 residues. Looked up from germline, CDR1 is SGHRS and CDR2 is YFSETQ. V gave up 4 bases and J gave up 0 bases, with 14 bases separating them. The part of the CDR3 DNA that was read is TGCGCCAGCAGCCGGGACTCCTACAGCTCCTACGAG. Translated, it gives CASSRDSYSSYE. The whole CDR3 protein reads CASSRDSYSSYEQYF.

Remarks on this clone: The CDR3 is cut off 3 residues early in the read; its end comes from the germline J gene. The chain links TRBV5-1 to TRBJ1-1; no clear D gene. The CDR3 consists of 13 residues. V was pared by 4 bases and J by 5 bases, with 12 bases between. From germline, CDR1 is SGHRS and CDR2 YFSETQ. The CDR3 loop is CASSVGYETEAFF. The DNA read from the CDR3 is TGCGCCAGCAGCGTAGGGTATGAGACTGAA.

With regard to this clone: The read comes to an end 3 residues before the CDR3 does, leaving the germline J gene to fill in the end. The chain has TRBV7-2 and TRBJ2-7; the match to TRBD2 covers 11 bases. Germline trimming cut 5 bases from V and 2 bases from J; bases unmatched to any gene: 2. The CDR3 has 14 residues. CDR1 SGHTA and CDR2 FQGNSA come from the germline V gene. CDR3: CASSTSGRAYEQYF. The CDR3 bases that were read are TGTGCCAGCAGCACTAGCGGGAGAGCCTACGAG.

As regards this clone: From the germline J gene comes the end of the CDR3, since the read stops 3 residues before it. This rearrangement joins TRBV7-6 to TRBJ1-6; D remains ambiguous. V gave up 2 bases and J gave up 3 bases, with 8 bases separating them. Germline CDR1 reads SGHVS; CDR2 reads FNYEAQ. This CDR3 comprises 15 residues. CDR3 sequence: CASSLKVNYNSPLHF. CDR3 DNA (partial): TGTGCCAGCAGCTTAAAGGTTAACTATAATTCACCC.

Details on this clone: The read gets to within 3 residues of the CDR3 end, and the germline J gene fills in the rest. The J gene is TRBJ1-3, the V gene TRBV7-9, with 7 bases identical to TRBD1. The V gene end was trimmed by 9 bases and the J gene end by 0 bases; junction bases not matched to a gene: 2. The CDR3 has 13 residues. Germline CDR1 SEHNR, CDR2 FQNEAQ (reference sequence). The sequenced CDR3 bases are TGTGCCAGGGGACAGAACTCTGGAAACACC. Translation gives CARGQNSGNT. The whole CDR3 sequence is CARGQNSGNTIYF.

CDR3 region: CASSPDSGGTDTQYF. The CDR3 bases that were read are TGTGCCAGCAGCCCGGACAGCGGGGGCACAGATACG. V gene TRBV7-2 combines with J gene TRBJ2-3; maybe TRBD2 (7 bases). The CDR3 end is not reached by the read, which stops 3 residues before it; the germline J gene fills it in. Germline V CDR1 and CDR2: SGHTA, FQGNSA. The CDR3 loop spans 15 amino acids. V lost 5 bases to trimming and J lost 1 base, with 13 bases between them. The complete variable domain, with remaining parts taken from reference TRBV7-2 and TRBJ2-3, reads GAGVSQSPSNKVTEKGKDVELRCDPISGHTALYWYRQSLGQGLEFLIYFQGNSAPDKSGLPSDRFSAERTGGSVSTLTIQRTQQEDSAVYLCASSPDSGGTDTQYFGPGTRLTVL.

Note on this clone: The sequenced fragment ends 3 residues before the CDR3 boundary, so the rest is inferred from the germline J gene. The chain uses TRBV2 and TRBJ1-5, with 7 bases that match TRBD1. V shed 6 bases, J shed 2 bases, and the junction held 10 bases outside the gene matches. The V gene's germline CDR1 is SNHLY and CDR2 FYNNEI. The CDR3 is made up of 16 amino acids. CDR3 sequence: CASSRSGTDGNQPQHF. The sequenced part of the CDR3 DNA is TGTGCCAGCAGCCGTTCCGGGACAGATGGCAATCAGCCC.

As to this clone: The DNA ends 3 residues before the CDR3 does, and the rest of the CDR3 is filled in from the germline J gene. The gene calls are TRBV30 and TRBJ2-3; the match to TRBD2 covers 8 bases. V gave up 4 bases and J gave up 0 bases; unmatched junction bases: 3. Germline CDR1 and CDR2: GTSNPN and SVGIG (reference sequence). There are 14 residues in the CDR3. This chain's CDR3 is CAWKRGGSTDTQYF. The sequenced part of the CDR3 DNA is TGTGCCTGGAAACGGGGGGGTAGCACAGATACG.

As concerns this clone: The read ends 3 residues early relative to the CDR3; the germline J gene fills the gap. V is TRBV5-1 and J is TRBJ2-7; 11 bases line up with TRBD2. Germline V gene data show CDR1 as SGHRS and CDR2 as YFSETQ. Trimming at V came to 5 bases and at J to 3 bases, leaving 4 bases not matched to a gene. CDR3 length: 14 residues. CDR3 sequence reads: CASSLAGGFYEQYF. CDR3 DNA, as far as it was read: TGCGCCAGCAGTCTAGCGGGGGGCTTCTACGAG. The whole variable domain, remainder taken from reference TRBV5-1 and TRBJ2-7, is KAGVTQTPRYLIKTRGQQVTLSCSPISGHRSVSWYQQTPGQGLQFLFEYFSETQRNKGNFPGRFSGRQFSNSRSEMNVSTLELGDSALYLCASSLAGGFYEQYFGPGTRLTVT.

With respect to this clone: Sequencing ends 3 residues short of the CDR3 end; the germline J gene provides the rest. The V call is TRBV6-1, the J call TRBJ2-2, with 9 bases matching TRBD1. The CDR3 runs 15 residues. V trimming: 0 bases; J trimming: 7 bases; junction bases outside the gene matches: 3. Germline V CDR1 and CDR2: MNHNS, SASEGT. The covered CDR3 bases are TGTGCCAGCAGTGAAGCGGGACAGGGTTTCGGGGAG. Translation: CASSEAGQGFGE. The entire CDR3 protein reads CASSEAGQGFGELFF.

Comments on this clone: The read falls 3 residues short of the CDR3 end, and the missing part is taken from the germline J gene. V usage is TRBV5-4 and J usage is TRBJ2-7, with 12 bases matching TRBD2. This CDR3 has 16 residues. After removal of 2 bases from V and 5 bases from J, the junction contained 8 bases not matched to a gene. The germline V gene has CDR1 SGHNT and CDR2 YYREEE (reference sequence). The CDR3 DNA, read in part, is TGTGCCAGCAGCTTAGGACTAGCGGGATCAGCGGACGAG. It is translated as CASSLGLAGSADE. The full CDR3 protein reads CASSLGLAGSADEQYF. Combining the CDR3 with reference TRBV5-4 and TRBJ2-7 gives the whole variable domain ETGVTQSPTHLIKTRGQQVTLRCSSQSGHNTVSWYQQALGQGPQFIFQYYREEENGRGNFPPRFSGLQFPNYSSELNVNALELDDSALYLCASSLGLAGSADEQYFGPGTRLTVT.

Regarding this clone: Coverage ceases 3 residues before the CDR3 finishes, and the germline J gene fills in the end. The chain carries TRBV19 and TRBJ2-2; TRBD1 aligns across 7 bases. Germline-derived CDR1 and CDR2 are LNHDA and SQIVND (reference sequence). The CDR3 loop spans 15 amino acids. The chain's CDR3 is CASSIGTATNEKLFF. The sequenced CDR3 bases are TGTGCCAGTAGTATCGGGACAGCAACTAATGAAAAG.

On this clone: The CDR3 goes on 3 residues after the read ends, and that part is filled in from the germline J gene. V and J are TRBV30 and TRBJ2-7; D is unclear. CDR3 size: 12 residues. CDR1 is GTSNPN and CDR2 is SVGIG in the germline V gene (reference sequence). V was cut by 0 bases and J by 2 bases, with 5 bases left in between. The CDR3 bases that were read are TGTGCCTGGAGTGTACGGGCCTACGAG. Encoded protein: CAWSVRAYE. The entire CDR3 protein reads CAWSVRAYEQYF.

Notes on this clone: The CDR3 end falls 3 residues outside the read, so it is completed with the germline J gene. The chain has TRBV6-4 and TRBJ2-7; 9 bases line up with TRBD2. V trimming: 2 bases; J trimming: 0 bases; junction bases outside the gene matches: 14. The germline CDR1 and CDR2 sequences are MRHNA and SNTAGT. This CDR3 spans 19 amino acids. The covered CDR3 bases are TGTGCCAGCAGTGACCGCGGGGGGGCTCGATTGCGATTCTCCTACGAG. This encodes CASSDRGGARLRFSYE. The complete CDR3 sequence is CASSDRGGARLRFSYEQYF.

With regard to this clone: The sequenced fragment ends 3 residues before the CDR3 boundary, so the rest is inferred from the germline J gene. The J gene is TRBJ1-1, the V gene TRBV18; D perhaps matches TRBD1 (5 bases). Between the trimmed V and J ends, which lost 2 bases and 4 bases, there was a span of 11 bases. The V gene's germline CDR1 is KGHSH and CDR2 LQKENI. There are 14 residues in the CDR3. The covered CDR3 bases are TGTGCCAGCTCACCAGGAGGGGTCGGCACTGAA. It is translated as CASSPGGVGTE. The entire CDR3 reads CASSPGGVGTEAFF.

According to its frequency, this clone is medium-sized. The CDR3 end is not reached by the read, which stops 3 residues before it; the germline J gene fills it in. J is TRBJ2-2 and V is TRBV3-1 (or the pseudogene TRBV3-2); a possible D gene is TRBD2 (7 bases). The CDR3 extends over 15 amino acids. V lost 5 bases and J 4 bases, leaving 14 bases between the germline ends. The germline CDR1 and CDR2 sequences are LGHDT and YNNKEL (reference sequence). CDR3 DNA (partial): TGTGCCAGCAGCTTGGGGGGGGCGCGCACCGGGGAG. Residues: CASSLGGARTGE. The whole CDR3 protein is CASSLGGARTGELFF.

Regarding this clone: The read stops 3 residues short of the end of the CDR3; the missing end is completed from the germline J gene. This chain uses TRBV9 with TRBJ2-2; 8 nucleotides line up with TRBD1. V lost 0 bases to trimming and J lost 3 bases; unmatched junction nucleotides: 7. The CDR3 covers 17 residues. CDR1 is SGDLS, CDR2 YYNGEE, per germline. CDR3: CASSVGRGTGYTGELFF. CDR3 DNA, as far as it was read: TGTGCCAGCAGCGTAGGCCGGGGGACAGGCTACACCGGGGAG.

The sequenced CDR3 bases are TGCGCCAGCAGTCCTTCACCGGGACAGGGTTACGAG. It yields the protein CASSPSPGQGYE. The CDR3 in full is CASSPSPGQGYEQYF. The rearrangement uses TRBV23-1 and TRBJ2-7, with TRBD1 matching 9 bases. The CDR3 goes on 3 residues after the read ends, and that part is filled in from the germline J gene. TRBV23-1 falls under the ORF class, with uncertain function. The trim removed 4 bases at V and 4 bases at J, leaving 8 bases unmatched. CDR3 length: 15 amino acids.